These 17 T cell receptor beta chains were sequenced from one sample in a study of breast tumors, draining lymph nodes, adjacent tissues. The lymph nodes were axillary draining lymph nodes from breast cancer patients. MiXCR was run by TCRdb on the multiplex PCR reads, yielding one entry per CDR3 protein. The sample records about 180,000 distinct CDR3 sequences, approximately 30% being singletons. The sequenced sample was axillary lymph node tissue. These receptors originate from a female donor with breast cancer. Some clones in this sample may be carry-over from other donors' samples.

The J gene is TRBJ1-1, the V gene TRBV20-1, with unresolved D. This CDR3 region has 10 residues. The V gene lost 7 bases and the J gene lost 3 bases, with 6 bases spanning the gap. Germline V gene sequence: CDR1 DFQATT, CDR2 SNEGSKA (reference sequence). CDR3 DNA sequence: TGCAGTGATCTGCACACTGAAGCTTTCTTT. It translates to CSDLHTEAFF.

As to this clonotype: A much bigger clone sits one base away, suggesting this may be a read error. Here the CDR3 DNA reads TGTGCTAGTGGTTTGCTGGCGGGTCCCTACGGGCAGTACTTC. Its protein is CASGLLAGPYGQYF. The chain recombines TRBV12-5 with TRBJ2-7; D might be TRBD2 (5 bases). CDR3 length: 14 residues. In germline, CDR1 is LGHNT, CDR2 FRNRAP.

J is TRBJ1-2 and V is TRBV20-1; D is uncertain. V shed 4 bases and J shed 1 base, with 7 bases lying between them. The CDR3 runs 12 residues. Germline V lookup: CDR1 DFQATT, CDR2 SNEGSKA (reference sequence). CDR3 region: CSAKYSNYGYTF. Written as DNA, the CDR3 is TGCAGTGCTAAGTACAGTAACTATGGCTACACCTTC.

Comments on this clonotype: The junction shows a germline mismatch at one end, possibly a read error. The genes are TRBV24-1 and TRBJ1-4; no firm D call. Germline assignment: CDR1 KGHDR and CDR2 SFDVKD. The CDR3 runs 17 residues. The CDR3 sequence: CATGDPNAGSSGEILFF. CDR3 bases: TGTGCCACCGGTGATCCAAATGCGGGTTCATCAGGTGAAATACTGTTTTTT.

This clonotype was detected ten times or more. The chain joins TRBV7-3 to TRBJ2-2; 8 bases fit TRBD1. The CDR3 loop spans 16 amino acids. CDR1 SGHTA and CDR2 FQGTGA come from the germline V gene. The V segment lost 2 bases and the J segment 1 base; nucleotides outside the gene matches: 3. CDR3: CASSLQGARNTGELFF. The DNA of the CDR3 is TGTGCCAGCAGCTTACAGGGGGCAAGGAACACCGGGGAGCTGTTTTTT.

The rearrangement links TRBV7-9 to TRBJ1-1; 9 positions agree with TRBD1. Germline CDR1 reads SEHNR; CDR2 reads FQNEAQ (reference sequence). The CDR3 extends over 19 amino acids. The V segment lost 6 bases and the J segment 3 bases; nucleotides outside the gene matches: 20. CDR3: CASRGIKPGQGTYDTEAFF. CDR3 in DNA: TGTGCCAGCAGAGGAATAAAACCGGGACAGGGTACCTACGACACTGAAGCTTTCTTT.

This chain uses TRBV5-4 with TRBJ2-5; 9 bases agree with TRBD1. CDR3 length equals 16 residues. Germline V gene lookup returns CDR1 SGHNT and CDR2 YYREEE (reference sequence). V gave up 3 bases and J gave up 5 bases; unmatched junction bases: 11. Here the CDR3 reads CASSSVQGAIGETQYF. CDR3 coding DNA: TGTGCCAGCAGCTCAGTACAGGGGGCCATAGGGGAGACCCAGTACTTC.

This clonotype appeared many times. The gene calls are TRBV19 and TRBJ1-2; no reliable D call. Germline assignment: CDR1 LNHDA and CDR2 SQIVND (reference sequence). Between the trimmed V and J ends, which lost 9 bases and 4 bases, there was a span of 15 bases. The CDR3 spans 13 residues. Written as DNA, the CDR3 is TGTGCCAGCGGGAGGGCAGACCTCTATGGCTACACCTTC. Its protein product is CASGRADLYGYTF.

Details on this clonotype: One base away lies a much larger clone, so this may be a sequencing read error. The rearrangement uses TRBV19 and TRBJ1-2; TRBD1 aligns across 7 bases. Losses at the gene ends were 7 bases for V and 2 bases for J; bases not matched to a gene: 7. This CDR3 has 14 residues. Germline V gene data show CDR1 as LNHDA and CDR2 as SQIVND (reference sequence). The CDR3 region is CASTRDSGNYGYTF. DNA of the CDR3: TGTGCCAGTACTAGGGACAGCGGGAACTATGGCTACACCTTC.

J is TRBJ2-2 and V is TRBV4-2; the D is unclear. The J call may be incorrect, as the DNA end agrees better with TRBJ1-1. Germline assignment: CDR1 LGHNA and CDR2 YNFKEQ. The CDR3 has 14 residues. The CDR3 coding sequence is TGTGCCAGCAGCCAAGTCGGGCACGGCACTGAAGCTTTCTTT. Translated, it gives CASSQVGHGTEAFF.

The genes are TRBV6-5 and TRBJ1-2; D unresolved. This CDR3 has 13 amino acids. V was shortened by 5 bases and J by 4 bases, with 11 bases between the two germline ends. Germline V CDR1 and CDR2: MNHEY, SVGAGI. This chain's CDR3 is CASSHPFLYGYTF. The CDR3 DNA reads as TGTGCCAGCAGTCACCCGTTCCTCTATGGCTACACCTTC.

This clonotype was counted ten times or more. The rearrangement joins TRBV12-3 or TRBV12-4 to TRBJ1-2; D uncertain. The length of the CDR3 is 13 residues. V lost 0 bases and J 7 bases, leaving 9 bases between the germline ends. CDR3 sequence: CASSLARGSGYTF. The CDR3 DNA sequence: TGTGCCAGCAGTTTAGCCCGAGGGTCTGGCTACACCTTC.

The chain links TRBV2 to TRBJ2-2; 12 bases line up with TRBD1. CDR1 is SNHLY, CDR2 FYNNEI, per germline. CDR3 length: 16 amino acids. V gave up 6 bases and J gave up 5 bases; unmatched junction bases: 7. The CDR3 DNA reads as TGTGCCAGCAGCCCGGGGACAGGGGGCTATACCGGGGAGCTGTTTTTT. Its protein is CASSPGTGGYTGELFF.

This clonotype has ten or more counts. V is TRBV6-5 and J is TRBJ2-3, with TRBD2 matching over 10 bases. Germline-derived CDR1 and CDR2 are MNHEY and SVGAGI. V was pared by 5 bases and J by 2 bases, with 7 bases of the junction left unmatched. The CDR3 spans 16 residues. Here the CDR3 reads CASSPWTSGLTDTQYF. The CDR3 DNA is TGTGCCAGCAGTCCTTGGACTAGCGGACTCACAGATACGCAGTATTTT.

Comment on this clonotype: This may come from a read error, since a much larger clone is one base off. V and J are TRBV19 and TRBJ2-5, with D perhaps assigned TRBD1 or TRBD2 (6 bases each). The CDR3 extends over 16 amino acids. The germline gives CDR1 LNHDA, CDR2 SQIVND (reference sequence). V dropped 1 base and J dropped 4 bases, with 16 bases sitting between them. CDR3 nucleotide sequence: TGTGCCAGTAGTATAGTGGGCGGGACACGGCGAGAGACCCAGTACTTC. Protein product: CASSIVGGTRRETQYF.

This clonotype was seen once. CDR3 in DNA: TGTGCCACCAGCAGGGACAGTAATCAGCCCCAGTACTTC. This sequence encodes CATSRDSNQPQYF. This chain links TRBV15 with TRBJ2-5; maybe TRBD1 (6 bases). The germline V gene has CDR1 LNHNV and CDR2 YYDKDF (reference sequence). The CDR3 length is 13 residues. Trimming left V 3 bases short and J 9 bases short, with 14 bases between. Supplemented by reference TRBV15 and TRBJ2-5, the full variable domain reads DAMVIQNPRYQVTQFGKPVTLSCSQTLNHNVMYWYQQKSSQAPKLLFHYYDKDFNNEADTPDNFQSRRPNTSFCFLDIRSPGLGDTAMYLCATSRDSNQPQYFGPGTRLLVL.

At least ten counts were recorded for this clonotype. This rearrangement joins TRBV30 to TRBJ2-7; D perhaps matches TRBD2 (6 bases). The CDR3 consists of 11 residues. Trimming took off 0 bases at V and 11 bases at J, with 11 bases between the two ends. Germline V gene data show CDR1 as GTSNPN and CDR2 as SVGIG (reference sequence). CDR3 residues: CAWSVNGGKYF. Written as DNA, the CDR3 is TGTGCCTGGAGTGTCAACGGGGGAAAGTACTTC.